This T cell receptor beta chain derives from a study of blood T cell repertoires in COVID-19. Study-level information: COVID-19 samples collected from the United States, Italy and Spain covered acute and convalescent phases. The cDNA or gDNA used as material had been derived from T cells, B-cell-depleted T cells, or PBMCs.

Clones were read by immunoSEQ multiplex PCR, and TCRdb kept only the in-frame ones, dropping some. Here the sample spans more than 350,000 clones, around 90% being singletons. Seattle patient enrollment occurred during active infection, with longitudinal follow-up thereafter. Trimming shortened V by 5 bases and J by 4 bases, and 24 bases separated the two germline ends. Germline V gives CDR1 MNHEY, CDR2 SMNVEV (reference sequence). The CDR3 contains 19 residues. This TCR came from a woman aged 25 to 45 with COVID-19, enrolled during active disease. The V gene is TRBV27, the J gene TRBJ1-6, with D perhaps TRBD1 (6 bases). Sequenced: peripheral blood. CDR3 protein: CASSESTLGAPPYNSPLHF. CDR3 sequence (DNA): TGTGCCAGCAGTGAATCCACCCTGGGGGCCCCCCCGTATAATTCACCCCTCCACTTT.